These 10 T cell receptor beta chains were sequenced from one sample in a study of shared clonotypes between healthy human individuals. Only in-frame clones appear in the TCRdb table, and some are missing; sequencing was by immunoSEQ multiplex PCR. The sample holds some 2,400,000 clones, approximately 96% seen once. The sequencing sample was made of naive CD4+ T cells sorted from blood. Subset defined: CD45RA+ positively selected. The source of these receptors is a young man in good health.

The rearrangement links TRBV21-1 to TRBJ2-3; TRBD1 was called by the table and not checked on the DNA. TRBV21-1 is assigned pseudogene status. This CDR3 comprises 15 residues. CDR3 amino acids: CASTRAGPRTDTQYF. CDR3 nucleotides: TGTGCCAGCACCAGAGCGGGGCCCCGCACAGATACGCAGTATTTT.

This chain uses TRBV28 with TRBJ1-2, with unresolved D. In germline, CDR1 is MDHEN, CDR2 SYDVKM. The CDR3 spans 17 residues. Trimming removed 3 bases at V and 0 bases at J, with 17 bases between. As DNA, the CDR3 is TGTGCCAGCAGTTTCCGCTCCCGCGGCCTAACTAACTATGGCTACACCTTC. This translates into CASSFRSRGLTNYGYTF.

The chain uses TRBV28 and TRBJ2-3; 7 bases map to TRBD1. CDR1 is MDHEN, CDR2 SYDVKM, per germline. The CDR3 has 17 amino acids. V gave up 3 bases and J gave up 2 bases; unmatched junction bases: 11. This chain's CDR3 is CASSLNRGPSFTDTQYF. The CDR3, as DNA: TGTGCCAGCAGTTTGAACAGGGGCCCCAGCTTCACAGATACGCAGTATTTT.

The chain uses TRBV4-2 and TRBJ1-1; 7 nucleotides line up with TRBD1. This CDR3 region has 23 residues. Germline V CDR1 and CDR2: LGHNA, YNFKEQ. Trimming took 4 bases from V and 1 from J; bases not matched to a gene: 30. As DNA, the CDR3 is TGTGCCAGCAGCCCAGGATACGGACAGGTAATCTGGCAGGGACTGGAGACGAACACTGAAGCTTTCTTT. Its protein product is CASSPGYGQVIWQGLETNTEAFF.

The CDR3 DNA is TGTGCCAGCAGTGAGGCCCGGGGGGGGAATGAAAAACTGTTTTTT. Its translation is CASSEARGGNEKLFF. V usage is TRBV2 and J usage is TRBJ1-4; weak D call: TRBD1 (5 bases). The CDR3 is 15 amino acids. V gave up 3 bases and J gave up 5 bases, with 13 bases separating them. Germline CDR1 reads SNHLY; CDR2 reads FYNNEI.

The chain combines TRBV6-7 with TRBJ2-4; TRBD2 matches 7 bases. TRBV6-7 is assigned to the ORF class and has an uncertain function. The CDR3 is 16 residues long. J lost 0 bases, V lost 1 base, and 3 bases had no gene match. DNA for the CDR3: TGTGCCAGCAGTTACTGGACTAGTAGAGCCAAAAACATTCAGTACTTC. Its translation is CASSYWTSRAKNIQYF.

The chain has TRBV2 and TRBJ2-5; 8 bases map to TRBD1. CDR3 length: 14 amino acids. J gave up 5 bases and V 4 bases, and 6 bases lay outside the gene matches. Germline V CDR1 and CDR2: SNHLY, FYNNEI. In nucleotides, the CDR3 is TGTGCCAGCAGTGGCCAGGGGGCTTTGGAGACCCAGTACTTC. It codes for CASSGQGALETQYF.

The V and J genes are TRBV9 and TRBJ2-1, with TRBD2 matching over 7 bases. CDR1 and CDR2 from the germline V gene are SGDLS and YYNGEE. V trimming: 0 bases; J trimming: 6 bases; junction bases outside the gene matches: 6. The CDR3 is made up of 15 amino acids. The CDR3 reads CASSVAGGSGNEQFF. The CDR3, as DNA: TGTGCCAGCAGCGTAGCGGGGGGTTCTGGCAATGAGCAGTTCTTC. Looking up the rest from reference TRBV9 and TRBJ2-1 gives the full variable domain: DSGVTQTPKHLITATGQRVTLRCSPRSGDLSVYWYQQSLDQGLQFLIQYYNGEERAKGNILERFSAQQFPDLHSELNLSSLELGDSALYFCASSVAGGSGNEQFFGPGTRLTVL.

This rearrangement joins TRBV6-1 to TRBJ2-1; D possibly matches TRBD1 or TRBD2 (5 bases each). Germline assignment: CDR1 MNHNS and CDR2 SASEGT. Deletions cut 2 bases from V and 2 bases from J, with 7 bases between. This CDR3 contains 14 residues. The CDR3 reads CASSERGPYNEQFF. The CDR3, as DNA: TGTGCCAGCAGTGAACGGGGCCCCTACAATGAGCAGTTCTTC.

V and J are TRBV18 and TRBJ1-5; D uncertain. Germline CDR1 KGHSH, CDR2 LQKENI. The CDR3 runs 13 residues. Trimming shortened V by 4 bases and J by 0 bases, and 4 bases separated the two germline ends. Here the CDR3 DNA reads TGTGCCAGCTCACTTACTAGCAATCAGCCCCAGCATTTT. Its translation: CASSLTSNQPQHF. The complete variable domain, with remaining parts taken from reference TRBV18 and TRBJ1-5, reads NAGVMQNPRHLVRRRGQEARLRCSPMKGHSHVYWYRQLPEEGLKFMVYLQKENIIDESGMPKERFSAEFPKEGPSILRIQQVVRGDSAAYFCASSLTSNQPQHFGDGTRLSIL.